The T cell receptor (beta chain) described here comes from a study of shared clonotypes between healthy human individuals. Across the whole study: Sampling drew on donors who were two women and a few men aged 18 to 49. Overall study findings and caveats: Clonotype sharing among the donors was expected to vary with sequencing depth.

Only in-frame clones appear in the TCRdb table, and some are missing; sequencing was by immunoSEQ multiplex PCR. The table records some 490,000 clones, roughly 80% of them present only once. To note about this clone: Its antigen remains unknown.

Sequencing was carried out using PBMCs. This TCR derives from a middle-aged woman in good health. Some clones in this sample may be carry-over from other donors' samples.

In DNA, the CDR3 is TGTGCTAGTGGTTTGGAAGGTAGCGGGGGGGAGACCCAGTACTTC. Protein sequence: CASGLEGSGGETQYF. The chain has TRBV12-5 and TRBJ2-5; TRBD2 matches at 10 bases. The J segment lost 5 bases and the V segment lost 1 base, leaving 4 bases of the junction unmatched. The germline gives CDR1 LGHNT, CDR2 FRNRAP. The CDR3 is 15 residues long.